What follows are 10 T cell receptor beta chains derived from one specimen sequenced in a study of vaccination effects on CD4 cells after COVID-19. Measured with immunoSEQ multiplex PCR; TCRdb has only the in-frame clones, and not every one. The data contain around 66,000 clones, 70% to 85% of them singletons. Following 10 days of culture, CD4+ T cells were isolated. Each participant received a vaccine that was either BNT162b2 or mRNA-1273, given as two doses. These receptors' antigens are unknown. This material consisted of CD4+ T cells from PBMCs cultured without peptide, taken after COVID-19 vaccination. These receptors were taken from a human donor who received a COVID-19 vaccine.

The chain has TRBV12-3 or TRBV12-4 and TRBJ1-1; tentatively, D is TRBD1 (6 bases). The CDR3 contains 13 residues. V was shortened by 6 bases and J by 8 bases, with 16 bases between the two germline ends. The CDR3 coding sequence is TGTGCCAGCAGCCTGGGGGGGGCGGACGAAGCTTTCTTT. Translating gives CASSLGGADEAFF.

The chain is built from TRBV24-1 and TRBJ1-5, with 7 bases aligning to TRBD1. From germline, CDR1 is KGHDR and CDR2 SFDVKD. The CDR3 covers 13 residues. Germline trimming cut 9 bases from V and 5 bases from J; bases unmatched to any gene: 6. The CDR3 DNA follows: TGTGCCACCTCGGAGGGGGCCTATCAGCCCCAGCATTTT. It encodes CATSEGAYQPQHF.

This clone was counted a single time. The chain has TRBV7-9 and TRBJ1-4; TRBD1 agrees at 10 bases. CDR1 and CDR2 from the germline V gene are SEHNR and FQNEAQ (reference sequence). The CDR3 has 15 residues. V trimming: 5 bases; J trimming: 7 bases; junction bases outside the gene matches: 7. The CDR3 bases are TGTGCCAGCAGCCTATCAGGGGACAGGGGTGAAAAACTGTTTTTT. It codes for CASSLSGDRGEKLFF.

The chain is built from TRBV6-1 and TRBJ1-6; 8 bases fit TRBD1. This CDR3 comprises 12 residues. Germline CDR1 and CDR2: MNHNS and SASEGT. With 3 bases clipped from V and 17 bases from J, the junction kept 6 bases outside the gene matches. The CDR3 nucleotides are TGTGCCAGCAGTGATTTAGTGGGACAGGTCCACTTT. It codes for CASSDLVGQVHF.

In this sample, this clone turned up once. V and J are TRBV11-2 and TRBJ1-1; D is unclear. CDR1 is SGHAT, CDR2 FQNNGV, per germline. The ends were cut back, 0 bases at V and 1 base at J, with 9 bases in the middle. CDR3 length: 15 amino acids. The CDR3 protein is CASSLDGLPNTEAFF. The CDR3, as DNA: TGTGCCAGCAGCTTAGATGGACTTCCGAACACTGAAGCTTTCTTT.

The chain is built from TRBV28 and TRBJ2-5, with 9 positions matching TRBD2. The germline CDR1 and CDR2 sequences are MDHEN and SYDVKM. V lost 7 bases to trimming and J lost 1 base; unmatched junction nucleotides: 4. The CDR3 has 14 amino acids. This CDR3 is CASKAGGAQETQYF. As DNA, the CDR3 is TGTGCCAGCAAGGCGGGGGGGGCCCAAGAGACCCAGTACTTC.

The chain joins TRBV7-3 to TRBJ2-3; no definite D call. V shed 2 bases and J shed 3 bases, with 6 bases lying between them. This CDR3 has 13 amino acids. The germline gives CDR1 SGHTA, CDR2 FQGTGA. CDR3 sequence reads: CASSLRPTDTQYF. CDR3 bases: TGTGCCAGCAGCTTACGCCCTACAGATACGCAGTATTTT.

CDR3 bases: TGTGCCAGCAATCAGGGTAACACAGATACGCAGTATTTT. Its protein product is CASNQGNTDTQYF. The chain joins TRBV7-9 to TRBJ2-3, with TRBD1 as a possible D gene (5 bases). Germline lookup yields CDR1 SEHNR and CDR2 FQNEAQ (reference sequence). V lost 7 bases, J lost 2 bases, and 10 bases lay in between. The CDR3 runs to 13 residues.

This rearrangement joins TRBV7-8 to TRBJ2-5; D is perhaps TRBD2 (7 bases). The germline V gene encodes CDR1 SGHVS and CDR2 FQNEAQ. The CDR3 is 14 residues long. V lost 8 bases and J 2 bases, leaving 15 bases between the germline ends. This chain's CDR3 is CASLGGGAQETQYF. For the CDR3, the DNA is TGTGCCAGCCTCGGTGGGGGGGCACAAGAGACCCAGTACTTC.

The rearrangement uses TRBV7-3 and TRBJ2-6; no reliable D call. The CDR3 length is 14 residues. The V end lost 1 base, the J end lost 2 bases, and 3 bases lay between the germline ends. CDR1 is SGHTA, CDR2 FQGTGA, per germline. DNA of the CDR3: TGTGCCAGCAGCTTAAACCCTGGGGCCAACGTCCTGACTTTC. The encoded protein is CASSLNPGANVLTF.